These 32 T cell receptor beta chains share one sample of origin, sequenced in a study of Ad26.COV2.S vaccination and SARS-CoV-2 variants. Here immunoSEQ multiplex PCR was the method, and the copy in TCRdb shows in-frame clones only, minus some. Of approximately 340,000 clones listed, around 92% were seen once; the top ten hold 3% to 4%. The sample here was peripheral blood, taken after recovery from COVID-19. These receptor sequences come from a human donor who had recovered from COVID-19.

The CDR3 sequence is CASSERGSGAAGDTEAFF. The CDR3 DNA follows: TGTGCCAGCAGTGAAAGGGGGTCAGGCGCCGCGGGAGACACTGAAGCTTTCTTT. The genes are TRBV2 and TRBJ1-1; perhaps TRBD1 as D (6 bases). The V gene's germline CDR1 is SNHLY and CDR2 FYNNEI. The ends were cut back, 2 bases at V and 3 bases at J, with 22 bases in the middle. CDR3 length equals 18 residues.

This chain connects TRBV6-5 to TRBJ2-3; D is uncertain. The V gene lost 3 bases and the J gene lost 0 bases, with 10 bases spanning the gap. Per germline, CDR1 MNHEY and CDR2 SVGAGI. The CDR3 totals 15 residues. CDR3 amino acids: CASSYGVESTDTQYF. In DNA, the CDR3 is TGTGCCAGCAGTTATGGGGTTGAGAGCACAGATACGCAGTATTTT.

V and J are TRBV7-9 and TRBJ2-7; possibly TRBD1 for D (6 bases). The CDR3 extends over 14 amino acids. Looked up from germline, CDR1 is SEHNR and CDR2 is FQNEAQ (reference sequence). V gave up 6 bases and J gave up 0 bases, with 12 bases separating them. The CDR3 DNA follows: TGTGCCAGCAGTAGGCAGGGGCCCTCCTACGAGCAGTACTTC. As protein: CASSRQGPSYEQYF.

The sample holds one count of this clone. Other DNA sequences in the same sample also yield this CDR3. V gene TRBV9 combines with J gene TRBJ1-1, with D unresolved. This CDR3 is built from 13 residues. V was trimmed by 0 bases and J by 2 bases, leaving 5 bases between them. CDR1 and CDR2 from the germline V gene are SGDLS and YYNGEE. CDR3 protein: CASSVDRNTEAFF. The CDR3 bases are TGTGCCAGCAGCGTAGACAGAAACACTGAAGCTTTCTTT.

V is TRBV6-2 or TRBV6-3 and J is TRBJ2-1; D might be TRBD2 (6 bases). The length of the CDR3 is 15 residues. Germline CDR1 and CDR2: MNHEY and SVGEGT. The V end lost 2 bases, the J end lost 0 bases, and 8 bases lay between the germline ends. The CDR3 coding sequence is TGTGCCAGCAGTTACGCGGGAAGCTCCTACAATGAGCAGTTCTTC. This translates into CASSYAGSSYNEQFF.

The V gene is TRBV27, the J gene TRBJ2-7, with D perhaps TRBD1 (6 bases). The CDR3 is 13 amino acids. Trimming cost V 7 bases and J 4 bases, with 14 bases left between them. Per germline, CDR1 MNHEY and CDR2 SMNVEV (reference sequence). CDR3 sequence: CASTSGTSYEQYF. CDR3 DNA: TGTGCCAGCACCTCGGGGACATCATACGAGCAGTACTTC.

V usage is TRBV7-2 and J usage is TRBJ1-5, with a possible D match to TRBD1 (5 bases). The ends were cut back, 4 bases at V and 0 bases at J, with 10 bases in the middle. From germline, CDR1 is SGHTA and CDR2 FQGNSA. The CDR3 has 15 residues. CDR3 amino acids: CASSWEGNSNQPQHF. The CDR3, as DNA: TGTGCCAGCAGCTGGGAGGGGAATAGCAATCAGCCCCAGCATTTT.

The chain's CDR3 is CASWGISTDTQYF. For the CDR3, the DNA is TGTGCCAGCTGGGGTATCAGCACAGATACGCAGTATTTT. The chain carries TRBV5-6 and TRBJ2-3; D is unresolved. V lost 7 bases to trimming and J lost 0 bases, with 9 bases between them. CDR3 length equals 13 residues. Germline V gives CDR1 SGHDT, CDR2 YYEEEE.

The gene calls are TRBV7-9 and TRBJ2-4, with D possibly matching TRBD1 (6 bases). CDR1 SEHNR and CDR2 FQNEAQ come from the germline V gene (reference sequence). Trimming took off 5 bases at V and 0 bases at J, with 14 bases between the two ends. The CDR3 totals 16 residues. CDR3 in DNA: TGTGCCAGCAGCCCCTCAGGGGATGTAGCCAAAAACATTCAGTACTTC. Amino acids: CASSPSGDVAKNIQYF.

CDR3 DNA: TGTGCCAGCACCCCAAGGGACGACTACAATGAGCAGTTCTTC. Its translation is CASTPRDDYNEQFF. This chain links TRBV2 with TRBJ2-1; D might be TRBD1 or TRBD2, each matching 5 bases. V was cut by 7 bases and J by 3 bases, with 13 bases left in between. Germline V gives CDR1 SNHLY, CDR2 FYNNEI. The CDR3 runs to 14 residues.

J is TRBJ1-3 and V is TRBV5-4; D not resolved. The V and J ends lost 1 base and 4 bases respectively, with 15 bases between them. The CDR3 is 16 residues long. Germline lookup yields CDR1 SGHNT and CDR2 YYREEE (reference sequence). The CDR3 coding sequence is TGTGCCAGCAGCTTGAATAGGGCGGTGGGCGGAAACACCATATATTTT. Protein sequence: CASSLNRAVGGNTIYF. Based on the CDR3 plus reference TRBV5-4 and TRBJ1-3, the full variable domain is ETGVTQSPTHLIKTRGQQVTLRCSSQSGHNTVSWYQQALGQGPQFIFQYYREEENGRGNFPPRFSGLQFPNYSSELNVNALELDDSALYLCASSLNRAVGGNTIYFGEGSWLTVV.

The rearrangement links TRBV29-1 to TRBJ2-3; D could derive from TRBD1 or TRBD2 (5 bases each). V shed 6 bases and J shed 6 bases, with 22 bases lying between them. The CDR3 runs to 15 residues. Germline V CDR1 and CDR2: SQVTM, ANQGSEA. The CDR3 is CSVRGTGVIMDTQYF. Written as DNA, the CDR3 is TGCAGCGTCCGAGGGACGGGCGTTATTATGGATACGCAGTATTTT.

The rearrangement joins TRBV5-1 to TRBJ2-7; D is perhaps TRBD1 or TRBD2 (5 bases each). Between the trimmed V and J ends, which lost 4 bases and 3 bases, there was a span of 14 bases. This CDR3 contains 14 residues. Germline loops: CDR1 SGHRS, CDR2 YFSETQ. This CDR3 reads CASSPGTALYEQYF. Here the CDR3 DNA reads TGCGCCAGCAGCCCCGGGACCGCCCTCTACGAGCAGTACTTC.

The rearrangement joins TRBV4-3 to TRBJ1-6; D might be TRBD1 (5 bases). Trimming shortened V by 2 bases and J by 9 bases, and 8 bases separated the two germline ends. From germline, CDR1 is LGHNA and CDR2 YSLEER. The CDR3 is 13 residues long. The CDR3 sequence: CASSQQQASPLHF. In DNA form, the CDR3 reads TGCGCCAGCAGCCAACAACAGGCTTCACCCCTCCACTTT.

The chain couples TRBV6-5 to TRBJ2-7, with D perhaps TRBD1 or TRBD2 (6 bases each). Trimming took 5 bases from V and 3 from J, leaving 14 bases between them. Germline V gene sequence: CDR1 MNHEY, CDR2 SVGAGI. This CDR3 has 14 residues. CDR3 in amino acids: CASSPGDIVYEQYF. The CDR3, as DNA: TGTGCCAGCAGTCCGGGGGACATCGTCTACGAGCAGTACTTC.

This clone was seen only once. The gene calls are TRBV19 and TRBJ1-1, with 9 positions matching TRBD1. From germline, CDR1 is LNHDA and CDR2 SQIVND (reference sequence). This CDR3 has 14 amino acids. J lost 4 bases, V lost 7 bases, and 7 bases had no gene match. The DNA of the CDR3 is TGTGCCAGTATTAAACAGGGGGCGCCCACTGAAGCTTTCTTT. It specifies CASIKQGAPTEAFF.

This CDR3 reads CASSRDRDKTQYF. The CDR3 nucleotides read TGCGCCAGCAGCCGAGACAGGGATAAGACCCAGTACTTC. This chain connects TRBV5-1 to TRBJ2-5; 7 positions match TRBD1. Germline CDR1 and CDR2: SGHRS and YFSETQ. Germline trimming cut 4 bases from V and 6 bases from J; bases unmatched to any gene: 6. The CDR3 runs 13 residues. Combining the CDR3 with reference TRBV5-1 and TRBJ2-5 gives the whole variable domain KAGVTQTPRYLIKTRGQQVTLSCSPISGHRSVSWYQQTPGQGLQFLFEYFSETQRNKGNFPGRFSGRQFSNSRSEMNVSTLELGDSALYLCASSRDRDKTQYFGPGTRLLVL.

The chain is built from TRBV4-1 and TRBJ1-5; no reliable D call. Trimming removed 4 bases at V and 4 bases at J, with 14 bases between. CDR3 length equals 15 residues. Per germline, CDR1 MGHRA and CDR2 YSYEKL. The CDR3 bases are TGCGCCAGCAGCCTGGGCCCCACCCCAAATCAGCCCCAGCATTTT. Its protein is CASSLGPTPNQPQHF.

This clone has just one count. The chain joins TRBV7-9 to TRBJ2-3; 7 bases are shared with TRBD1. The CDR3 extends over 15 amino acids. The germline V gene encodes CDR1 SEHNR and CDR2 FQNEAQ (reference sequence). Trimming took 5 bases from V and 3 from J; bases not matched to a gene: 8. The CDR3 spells CASSPHTGETDTQYF. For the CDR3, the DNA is TGTGCCAGCAGCCCCCATACAGGGGAAACAGATACGCAGTATTTT.

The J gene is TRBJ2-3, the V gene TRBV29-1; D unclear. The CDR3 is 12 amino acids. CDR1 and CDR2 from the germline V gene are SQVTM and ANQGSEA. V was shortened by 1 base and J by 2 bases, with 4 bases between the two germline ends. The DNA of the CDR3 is TGCAGCGTTGAAGTCGTCACAGATACGCAGTATTTT. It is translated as CSVEVVTDTQYF.

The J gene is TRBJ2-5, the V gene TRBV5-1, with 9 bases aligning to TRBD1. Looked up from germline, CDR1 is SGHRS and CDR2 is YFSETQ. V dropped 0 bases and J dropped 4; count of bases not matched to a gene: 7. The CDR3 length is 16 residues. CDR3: CASSLGGQGFGETQYF. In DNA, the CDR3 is TGCGCCAGCAGCTTGGGCGGACAGGGGTTCGGAGAGACCCAGTACTTC.

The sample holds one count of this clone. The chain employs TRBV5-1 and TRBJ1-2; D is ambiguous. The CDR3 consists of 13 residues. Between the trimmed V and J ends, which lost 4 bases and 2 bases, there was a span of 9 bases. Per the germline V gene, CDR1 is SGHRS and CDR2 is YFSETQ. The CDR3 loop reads CASSGYTNYGYTF. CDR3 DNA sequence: TGCGCCAGCAGCGGCTATACAAACTATGGCTACACCTTC.

The DNA for the CDR3 is TGTGCCAGCAGCTTAAATGGCTACACCTTC. Translating it yields CASSLNGYTF. The rearrangement uses TRBV7-9 and TRBJ1-2; D call uncertain. The germline V gene encodes CDR1 SEHNR and CDR2 FQNEAQ (reference sequence). The CDR3 has 10 residues. Trimming removed 2 bases at V and 6 bases at J, with 1 base between.

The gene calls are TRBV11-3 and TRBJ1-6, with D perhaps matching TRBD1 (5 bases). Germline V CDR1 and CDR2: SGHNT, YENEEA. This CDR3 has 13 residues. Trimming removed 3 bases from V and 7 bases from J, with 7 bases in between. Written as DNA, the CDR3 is TGTGCCAGCAGCTTGACAGTGAATTCACCCCTCCACTTT. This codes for CASSLTVNSPLHF. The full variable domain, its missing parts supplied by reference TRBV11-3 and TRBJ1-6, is EAGVVQSPRYKIIEKKQPVAFWCNPISGHNTLYWYLQNLGQGPELLIRYENEEAVDDSQLPKDRFSAERLKGVDSTLKIQPAELGDSAVYLCASSLTVNSPLHFGNGTRLTVT.

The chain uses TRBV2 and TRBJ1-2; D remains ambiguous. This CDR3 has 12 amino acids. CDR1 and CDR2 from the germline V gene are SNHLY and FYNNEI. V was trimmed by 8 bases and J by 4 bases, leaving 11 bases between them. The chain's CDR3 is CASDTWVYGYTF. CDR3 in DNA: TGTGCCAGCGACACCTGGGTCTATGGCTACACCTTC.

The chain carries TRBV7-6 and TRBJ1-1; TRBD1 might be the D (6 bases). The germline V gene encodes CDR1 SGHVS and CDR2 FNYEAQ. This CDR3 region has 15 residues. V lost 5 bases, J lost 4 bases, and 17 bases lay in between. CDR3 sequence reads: CASSPGVGGPTEAFF. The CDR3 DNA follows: TGTGCCAGCAGCCCAGGGGTTGGGGGGCCCACTGAAGCTTTCTTT.

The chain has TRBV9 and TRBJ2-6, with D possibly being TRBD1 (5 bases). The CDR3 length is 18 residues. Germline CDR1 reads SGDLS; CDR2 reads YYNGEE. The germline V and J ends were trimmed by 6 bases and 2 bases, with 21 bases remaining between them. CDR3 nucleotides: TGTGCCAGCACCCAGACCCAGGGTTGGACGGCTGGGGCCAACGTCCTGACTTTC. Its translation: CASTQTQGWTAGANVLTF. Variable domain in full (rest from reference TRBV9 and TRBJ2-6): DSGVTQTPKHLITATGQRVTLRCSPRSGDLSVYWYQQSLDQGLQFLIQYYNGEERAKGNILERFSAQQFPDLHSELNLSSLELGDSALYFCASTQTQGWTAGANVLTFGAGSRLTVL.

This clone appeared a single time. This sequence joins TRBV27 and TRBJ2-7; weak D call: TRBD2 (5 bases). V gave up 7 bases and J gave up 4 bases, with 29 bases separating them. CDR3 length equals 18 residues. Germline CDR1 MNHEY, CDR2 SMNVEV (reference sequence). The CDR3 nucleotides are TGTGCCAGCACCCTGCGGCAGCTCCCTGGAGATACGGGATACGAGCAGTACTTC. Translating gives CASTLRQLPGDTGYEQYF.

CDR3 in DNA: TGTGCCAGCAGCTCTGACAGGGGGTTAGTGAACACTGAAGCTTTCTTT. It translates to CASSSDRGLVNTEAFF. The rearrangement links TRBV7-9 to TRBJ1-1; TRBD1 agrees at 9 bases. Trimming removed 4 bases from V and 0 bases from J; junction bases left unmatched: 6. Germline V gene data show CDR1 as SEHNR and CDR2 as FQNEAQ (reference sequence). The length of the CDR3 is 16 residues.

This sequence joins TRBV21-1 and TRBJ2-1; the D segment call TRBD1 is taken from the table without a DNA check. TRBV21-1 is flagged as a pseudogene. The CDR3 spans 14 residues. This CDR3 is CASSNREYYNEQFF. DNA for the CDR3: TGTGCCAGCAGCAACAGGGAATACTACAATGAGCAGTTCTTC.

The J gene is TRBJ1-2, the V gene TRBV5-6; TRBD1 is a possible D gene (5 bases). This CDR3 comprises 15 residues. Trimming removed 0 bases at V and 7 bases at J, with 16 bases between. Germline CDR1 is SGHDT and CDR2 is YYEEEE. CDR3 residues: CASSLAREFIGGYTF. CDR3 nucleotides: TGTGCCAGCAGCTTGGCCAGGGAATTTATCGGTGGCTACACCTTC.

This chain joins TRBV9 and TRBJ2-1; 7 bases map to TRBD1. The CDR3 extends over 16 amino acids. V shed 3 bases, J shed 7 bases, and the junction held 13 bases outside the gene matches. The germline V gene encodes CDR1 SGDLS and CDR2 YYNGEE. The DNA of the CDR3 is TGTGCCAGCAGCGGACACCGGGACAGTTTCGGGAATGAGCAGTTCTTC. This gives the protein CASSGHRDSFGNEQFF. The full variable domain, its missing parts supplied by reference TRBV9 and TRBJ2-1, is DSGVTQTPKHLITATGQRVTLRCSPRSGDLSVYWYQQSLDQGLQFLIQYYNGEERAKGNILERFSAQQFPDLHSELNLSSLELGDSALYFCASSGHRDSFGNEQFFGPGTRLTVL.